These T cell receptor beta chains were read from a single sample in a study of blood T cells in healthy people across ages. Each CDR3 protein gets one entry after TCRdb re-called the 5' RACE reads with MiXCR. The sample carries some 700,000 distinct CDR3 sequences, 20% to 25% recorded once. Sequencing input: blood. These receptors came from a man aged 65 to 79 in good health. Both conserved end residues are part of each CDR3. Fields, in order: J gene, V gene, clone size, D gene, CDR3 protein, CDR3 DNA. A D gene is named only where the DNA matches it firmly. Clone size is given for some rows only: seen once, a few or many times, or a class if the clone is expanded.

j_gene: TRBJ2-3; v_gene: TRBV20-1; abundance: few; d_gene: TRBD2; CDR3aa: CSGVGVAGSDTQYF; CDR3nt: TGCAGTGGGGTAGGGGTAGCGGGGTCAGATACGCAGTATTTT
j_gene: TRBJ1-6; v_gene: TRBV12-3/TRBV12-4; abundance: NA; d_gene: NA; CDR3aa: CASSPGLHNSPLHF; CDR3nt: TGTGCCAGCTCGCCGGGACTTCATAATTCACCCCTCCACTTT
j_gene: TRBJ2-4; v_gene: TRBV25-1; abundance: few; d_gene: TRBD1; CDR3aa: CASSEAGGQNIQYF; CDR3nt: TGTGCCAGCAGTGAGGCAGGGGGACAAAACATTCAGTACTTC
j_gene: TRBJ1-6; v_gene: TRBV12-3/TRBV12-4; abundance: NA; d_gene: NA; CDR3aa: CASRIDQGGSPLHF; CDR3nt: TGTGCCAGCAGAATTGACCAAGGGGGTTCACCCCTCCACTTT
j_gene: TRBJ2-1; v_gene: TRBV7-2; abundance: NA; d_gene: NA; CDR3aa: CASSQGSAGSYNEQFF; CDR3nt: TGTGCCAGCAGCCAGGGTTCGGCGGGTTCCTACAATGAGCAGTTCTTC
j_gene: TRBJ2-7; v_gene: TRBV6-2/TRBV6-3; abundance: NA; d_gene: NA; CDR3aa: CASSYLKPSPRGDEQYF; CDR3nt: TGTGCCAGCAGTTACTTGAAACCTAGTCCCCGCGGTGACGAGCAGTACTTC
j_gene: TRBJ2-7; v_gene: TRBV7-6; abundance: many; d_gene: NA; CDR3aa: CASSLVAPTRLPFYEQYF; CDR3nt: TGTGCCAGCAGCTTAGTGGCTCCCACCCGGTTACCTTTTTACGAGCAGTACTTC
j_gene: TRBJ2-1; v_gene: TRBV20-1; abundance: few; d_gene: NA; CDR3aa: CSARDTLSPQGQFF; CDR3nt: TGCAGTGCTAGAGATACCCTTAGTCCTCAGGGGCAGTTCTTC
j_gene: TRBJ2-3; v_gene: TRBV5-1; abundance: NA; d_gene: NA; CDR3aa: CASGMGNPTDTQYF; CDR3nt: TGCGCCAGCGGTATGGGCAACCCCACAGATACGCAGTATTTT
j_gene: TRBJ2-5; v_gene: TRBV3-1; abundance: many; d_gene: TRBD2; CDR3aa: CASSQTGLAEETQYF; CDR3nt: TGTGCCAGCAGCCAAACGGGACTAGCGGAAGAGACCCAGTACTTC
j_gene: TRBJ2-5; v_gene: TRBV29-1; abundance: NA; d_gene: NA; CDR3aa: CSVQRGSGEETRYF; CDR3nt: TGCAGCGTCCAGAGGGGTAGCGGAGAAGAGACCCGGTACTTC
j_gene: TRBJ2-5; v_gene: TRBV7-9; abundance: few; d_gene: NA; CDR3aa: CASSFNSVLQETQYF; CDR3nt: TGTGCCAGCAGCTTCAACAGCGTCTTACAAGAGACCCAGTACTTC
j_gene: TRBJ1-4; v_gene: TRBV5-1; abundance: NA; d_gene: NA; CDR3aa: CASSERGANEKLFF; CDR3nt: TGCGCCAGTTCCGAAAGGGGGGCTAATGAAAAACTGTTTTTT
j_gene: TRBJ1-2; v_gene: TRBV5-6; abundance: few; d_gene: NA; CDR3aa: CASSLWAATWGYGYTF; CDR3nt: TGTGCCAGCAGCTTATGGGCAGCGACCTGGGGCTATGGCTACACCTTC
j_gene: TRBJ2-7; v_gene: TRBV10-2; abundance: NA; d_gene: TRBD1; CDR3aa: CASRQGRYEQYF; CDR3nt: TGCGCCAGCCGACAGGGACGCTACGAGCAGTACTTC
j_gene: TRBJ2-1; v_gene: TRBV20-1; abundance: NA; d_gene: NA; CDR3aa: CSARGGVTSYNEQFF; CDR3nt: TGCAGTGCTAGAGGAGGGGTAACTTCCTACAATGAGCAGTTCTTC
j_gene: TRBJ1-1; v_gene: TRBV12-3/TRBV12-4; abundance: NA; d_gene: NA; CDR3aa: CASSLAVEGTEAFF; CDR3nt: TGTGCCAGCAGTCTCGCAGTGGAAGGGACTGAAGCTTTCTTT
j_gene: TRBJ2-7; v_gene: TRBV12-3/TRBV12-4; abundance: many; d_gene: NA; CDR3aa: CASSPTYRVEQYF; CDR3nt: TGTGCCAGCAGTCCGACCTACAGGGTCGAGCAGTACTTC
j_gene: TRBJ2-3; v_gene: TRBV7-2; abundance: few; d_gene: NA; CDR3aa: CASSLNAGPDTQYF; CDR3nt: TGTGCCAGCAGCTTAAACGCGGGACCAGATACGCAGTATTTT
j_gene: TRBJ2-1; v_gene: TRBV7-9; abundance: NA; d_gene: TRBD2; CDR3aa: CASSFLSGRRNEQFF; CDR3nt: TGTGCCAGCAGCTTCCTTAGCGGGAGAAGAAATGAGCAGTTCTTC
j_gene: TRBJ1-1; v_gene: TRBV7-2; abundance: few; d_gene: TRBD1; CDR3aa: CASSLEQGARNTEAFF; CDR3nt: TGTGCCAGCAGCTTAGAACAGGGGGCAAGGAACACTGAAGCTTTCTTT
j_gene: TRBJ2-1; v_gene: TRBV25-1; abundance: once; d_gene: TRBD1; CDR3aa: CASSAGQGPLDEQFF; CDR3nt: TGTGCCAGCAGTGCTGGACAGGGGCCCCTCGATGAGCAGTTCTTC
j_gene: TRBJ2-5; v_gene: TRBV5-1; abundance: few; d_gene: NA; CDR3aa: CASSLVDTEETQYF; CDR3nt: TGCGCCAGCAGCTTGGTCGATACGGAAGAGACCCAGTACTTC
j_gene: TRBJ1-2; v_gene: TRBV7-8; abundance: NA; d_gene: NA; CDR3aa: CASSLRPAADGYTF; CDR3nt: TGTGCCAGCAGCTTAAGGCCGGCAGCAGATGGCTACACCTTC
j_gene: TRBJ1-6; v_gene: TRBV29-1; abundance: NA; d_gene: TRBD1; CDR3aa: CSVKVGDRYNSPLHF; CDR3nt: TGCAGCGTTAAAGTTGGGGACAGATATAATTCACCCCTCCACTTT
j_gene: TRBJ1-3; v_gene: TRBV7-2; abundance: NA; d_gene: TRBD1; CDR3aa: CASSFKTGTGNTIYF; CDR3nt: TGTGCCAGCAGCTTTAAGACAGGGACTGGAAACACCATATATTTT
j_gene: TRBJ1-5; v_gene: TRBV6-6; abundance: NA; d_gene: NA; CDR3aa: CASSYAANQPQHF; CDR3nt: TGTGCCAGCAGTTACGCCGCCAATCAGCCCCAGCATTTT
j_gene: TRBJ1-5; v_gene: TRBV2; abundance: NA; d_gene: NA; CDR3aa: CASSEVLIGNQPQHF; CDR3nt: TGTGCCAGCAGTGAAGTCCTGATCGGCAATCAGCCCCAGCATTTT
j_gene: TRBJ2-2; v_gene: TRBV7-8; abundance: NA; d_gene: NA; CDR3aa: CASSPNRVFTGELFF; CDR3nt: TGTGCCAGCAGCCCAAACAGGGTTTTCACCGGGGAGCTGTTTTTT
j_gene: TRBJ2-3; v_gene: TRBV28; abundance: NA; d_gene: TRBD2; CDR3aa: CASSLRASGGFTDTQYF; CDR3nt: TGTGCCAGCAGTTTGAGGGCTAGCGGGGGGTTTACAGATACACAGTATTTT
j_gene: TRBJ2-1; v_gene: TRBV12-3/TRBV12-4; abundance: NA; d_gene: TRBD2; CDR3aa: CASRAQATLAGGLHEQFF; CDR3nt: TGTGCCAGCAGGGCCCAGGCCACACTAGCGGGGGGGCTGCATGAGCAGTTCTTC
j_gene: TRBJ1-1; v_gene: TRBV28; abundance: few; d_gene: TRBD1; CDR3aa: CASSLPGQGFVNTEAFF; CDR3nt: TGTGCCAGCAGTTTACCGGGACAGGGATTCGTGAACACTGAAGCTTTCTTT
j_gene: TRBJ2-5; v_gene: TRBV20-1; abundance: few; d_gene: NA; CDR3aa: CSATTGNIETQYF; CDR3nt: TGCAGTGCTACGACGGGGAATATAGAGACCCAGTACTTC
j_gene: TRBJ2-3; v_gene: TRBV2; abundance: few; d_gene: TRBD2; CDR3aa: CASRGLAGGFAGTQYF; CDR3nt: TGTGCCAGCAGAGGACTAGCGGGAGGCTTCGCAGGTACGCAGTATTTT
j_gene: TRBJ2-3; v_gene: TRBV7-3; abundance: few; d_gene: NA; CDR3aa: CASSPQLSTDTQYF; CDR3nt: TGTGCCAGCAGCCCTCAGCTGTCCACAGATACGCAGTATTTT
j_gene: TRBJ1-1; v_gene: TRBV2; abundance: NA; d_gene: NA; CDR3aa: CASTQERQGVRTEAFF; CDR3nt: TGTGCCAGCACGCAAGAAAGGCAGGGCGTAAGAACTGAAGCTTTCTTT
j_gene: TRBJ2-3; v_gene: TRBV19; abundance: few; d_gene: NA; CDR3aa: CASSISRTDTQYF; CDR3nt: TGTGCCAGTAGTATCTCCAGGACAGATACGCAGTATTTT
j_gene: TRBJ1-4; v_gene: TRBV27; abundance: NA; d_gene: NA; CDR3aa: CASSFRNGNEKLFF; CDR3nt: TGTGCCAGCAGTTTCAGAAACGGTAATGAAAAACTGTTTTTT
j_gene: TRBJ1-6; v_gene: TRBV3-1; abundance: NA; d_gene: NA; CDR3aa: CASSLRGYNSPLHF; CDR3nt: TGTGCCAGCAGCCTCAGGGGCTATAATTCACCCCTCCACTTT
j_gene: TRBJ2-5; v_gene: TRBV3-1; abundance: few; d_gene: TRBD2; CDR3aa: CASSQQRGRQETQYF; CDR3nt: TGTGCCAGCAGCCAACAGCGGGGGCGCCAAGAGACCCAGTACTTC
j_gene: TRBJ1-3; v_gene: TRBV12-3/TRBV12-4; abundance: NA; d_gene: NA; CDR3aa: CASGTRLTGSGNTIYF; CDR3nt: TGTGCCAGCGGAACACGACTAACTGGCTCTGGAAACACCATATATTTT
j_gene: TRBJ2-2; v_gene: TRBV29-1; abundance: NA; d_gene: NA; CDR3aa: CSVEDRSRANTGELFF; CDR3nt: TGCAGCGTTGAAGATCGGAGCAGGGCGAACACCGGGGAGCTGTTTTTT
j_gene: TRBJ2-3; v_gene: TRBV7-8; abundance: many; d_gene: NA; CDR3aa: CASSLLGGTDTQYF; CDR3nt: TGTGCCAGCAGCTTACTGGGAGGCACAGATACGCAGTATTTT
j_gene: TRBJ2-5; v_gene: TRBV6-6; abundance: NA; d_gene: NA; CDR3aa: CASSYPARGVETQYF; CDR3nt: TGTGCCAGCAGTTACCCTGCTAGAGGGGTGGAGACCCAGTACTTC
j_gene: TRBJ2-3; v_gene: TRBV25-1; abundance: few; d_gene: TRBD2; CDR3aa: CASSELRAGGQRTDTQYF; CDR3nt: TGTGCCAGCAGTGAACTTAGAGCGGGGGGGCAGAGGACAGATACGCAGTATTTT
j_gene: TRBJ2-1; v_gene: TRBV25-1; abundance: few; d_gene: TRBD2; CDR3aa: CASSETAGGPYNEQFF; CDR3nt: TGTGCCAGCAGCGAAACGGCGGGGGGCCCATACAATGAGCAGTTCTTC
j_gene: TRBJ1-1; v_gene: TRBV20-1; abundance: NA; d_gene: NA; CDR3aa: CSASDSVNTEAFF; CDR3nt: TGCAGTGCTTCCGACAGCGTTAACACTGAAGCTTTCTTT